The rows below give T cell receptor beta chains drawn from one sample of a study of cytomegalovirus exposure and HLA in healthy donors. The table came from immunoSEQ multiplex PCR; TCRdb's copy has only in-frame clones and leaves some out. The data hold some 250,000 clones, with 86% observed a single time. Sequencing was carried out using PBMCs. These receptors all stem from a woman aged 25 to 39 in good health and CMV-seropositive. Both conserved end residues are part of each CDR3. D genes are given only for firm matches.

J gene	V gene	D gene	CDR3 protein
TRBJ1-2	TRBV5-6	-	CASSLFRNYGYTF
TRBJ1-1	TRBV7-9	-	CASDRFGNTEAFF
TRBJ1-1	TRBV5-1	TRBD1	CASSWTGENTEAFF
TRBJ2-7	TRBV27	TRBD1	CASSPGQGPYEQYF
TRBJ1-2	TRBV19	TRBD1	CGAGGFDYGYTF
TRBJ2-1	TRBV5-6	-	CASSLVSGSYNEQFF
TRBJ1-2	TRBV27	-	CASSYRVGYGYTF
TRBJ1-2	TRBV25-1	TRBD1	CASREIGQVLGYTF
TRBJ1-4	TRBV5-5	TRBD1	CASSPDGTVENEKLFF
TRBJ2-7	TRBV27	-	CASSSSGDYEQYF
TRBJ1-2	TRBV5-1	TRBD1	CASSSSGTGKGYGYTF
TRBJ1-5	TRBV5-8	TRBD1	CASSLMTGGNNQPQHF
TRBJ2-2	TRBV7-2	-	CASSQRGGTGELFF
TRBJ2-7	TRBV7-2	-	CASSSGQGLPYEQYF
TRBJ2-7	TRBV2	-	CASSGVWSYEQYF
TRBJ2-7	TRBV29-1	TRBD1	CSVRTGTDYEQYF
TRBJ1-1	TRBV29-1	-	CSLGIFGTEAFF
TRBJ2-1	TRBV5-1	TRBD2	CASSLPSGGYNEQFF
TRBJ2-1	TRBV5-1	-	CASSLFPVSYNEQFF
TRBJ1-5	TRBV28	TRBD1	CASNESGGGQPQHF
TRBJ2-3	TRBV11-2	-	CASSLLAGSLDTQYF
TRBJ2-2	TRBV10-3	TRBD2	CAIRGLAGETGELFF
TRBJ1-2	TRBV5-6	TRBD1	CASSLLIRGHGYTF
TRBJ2-1	TRBV28	TRBD2	CASSLSRLAGDSYNEQFF
TRBJ2-3	TRBV2	-	CASSTGYREQYF
TRBJ2-3	TRBV19	TRBD2	CASSILAETSTDTQYF
TRBJ1-5	TRBV5-1	-	CASSLAGDQPQHF
TRBJ2-7	TRBV19	-	CASSIDSGVYEQYF
TRBJ2-7	TRBV30	TRBD1	CAWSGGTGVAAEQYF
TRBJ1-2	TRBV4-1	TRBD1	CASSQEGQGVALGYGYTF
TRBJ1-3	TRBV30	-	CAWSVRGSGNTIYF
TRBJ2-3	TRBV11-3	TRBD2	CASSLHSGASTDTQYF